This TCR beta chain was identified during a study of shared clonotypes between healthy human individuals. Study-level findings and limits: The researchers took only blood, and tissue repertoires probably look different. There were few donors, and this limited the genetic and exposure-history diversity represented.

This clone was detected a few times. Its antigen is unidentified. Unsorted PBMC DNA was run through sequencing on ten immunoSEQ deep assay plates. Original methodology: Owing to the provision of junction-only sequences devoid of quality scores by immunoSEQ, filtering differed. The data were produced by immunoSEQ multiplex PCR, yet TCRdb's version contains in-frame clones alone and is incomplete. That table furnishes V, J and clone size, whereas the DNA furnished D and trimming. The data show approximately 470,000 clones, approximately 82% seen once. Deletions cut 2 bases from V and 0 bases from J, with 7 bases between. The CDR3 has 14 amino acids. Germline CDR1 reads KGHSH; CDR2 reads LQKENI.

The receptor was derived from a woman aged 40 to 50 in good health. Some clones in this sample may be carry-over from other donors' samples. The specimen was PBMCs. The genes are TRBV18 and TRBJ1-1; D gene unclear. CDR3 residues: CASSPASLNTEAFF. CDR3 nucleotides: TGTGCCAGCTCACCAGCCAGCCTGAACACTGAAGCTTTCTTT. Looking up the rest from reference TRBV18 and TRBJ1-1 gives the full variable domain: NAGVMQNPRHLVRRRGQEARLRCSPMKGHSHVYWYRQLPEEGLKFMVYLQKENIIDESGMPKERFSAEFPKEGPSILRIQQVVRGDSAAYFCASSPASLNTEAFFGQGTRLTVV.